Below, 18 T cell receptor beta chains from the same sample are listed, as sequenced in a study of cytomegalovirus exposure and HLA in healthy donors. Amplification used 60 Vbeta primers and 13 Jbeta primers. Method: immunoSEQ multiplex PCR; TCRdb's copy keeps in-frame clones and lacks some. The sample includes roughly 98,000 clones, about 70% of them seen just once. The sequenced material came from PBMCs. These TCRs come from a woman aged 70-85 years in good health and CMV-seropositive.

The chain uses TRBV28 and TRBJ1-2; 7 nucleotides line up with TRBD1. CDR1 and CDR2 (germline): MDHEN, SYDVKM. The CDR3 spans 15 residues. V shed 4 bases and J 8 bases; nucleotides not matched to a gene: 13. The CDR3 reads CASSSSTGNLGGYTF. CDR3 DNA: TGTGCCAGCAGTTCATCGACAGGGAACCTTGGGGGCTACACCTTC.

This clone was counted a single time. The germline gene is not matched at one end of the junction; a read error may be the cause. The rearrangement joins TRBV7-9 to TRBJ2-7, with D possibly being TRBD2 (7 bases). CDR3 length: 15 amino acids. Germline values: CDR1 SEHNR, CDR2 FQNEAQ (reference sequence). The CDR3 reads CASSFDWGGAAWPHF. DNA for the CDR3: TGTGCCAGCAGTTTTGATTGGGGGGGCGCAGCGTGGCCTCACTTC.

J is TRBJ1-2 and V is TRBV28; 9 bases fit TRBD1. Germline loops: CDR1 MDHEN, CDR2 SYDVKM. With V trimmed by 5 bases and J by 3 bases, 7 bases remained unmatched. The CDR3 extends over 15 amino acids. The CDR3 reads CASSPPTGGDYGYTF. CDR3 in DNA: TGTGCCAGCAGTCCCCCGACAGGGGGGGACTATGGCTACACCTTC.

This chain links TRBV11-3 with TRBJ2-2; 9 bases match TRBD2. CDR1 is SGHNT, CDR2 YENEEA, per germline. The CDR3 is 15 residues long. With V trimmed by 7 bases and J by 5 bases, 8 bases remained unmatched. CDR3 sequence (DNA): TGTGCCAGCATGGTAGCGGGAGTTACAACCGGGGAGCTGTTTTTT. Translated: CASMVAGVTTGELFF.

The V and J genes are TRBV7-3 and TRBJ2-1, with D unresolved. Trimming stripped 5 bases from V and 5 bases from J, with 10 bases between. The germline V gene encodes CDR1 SGHTA and CDR2 FQGTGA. CDR3 size: 13 residues. This chain's CDR3 is CASSLGANNEQFF. The CDR3 region has the DNA TGTGCCAGCAGCCTTGGAGCGAACAATGAGCAGTTCTTC.

V is TRBV6-5 and J is TRBJ1-4, with D possibly TRBD1 on 6 matching bases. Germline assignment: CDR1 MNHEY and CDR2 SVGAGI. The CDR3 is made up of 13 amino acids. V lost 6 bases to trimming and J lost 8 bases, with 13 bases between them. CDR3 in amino acids: CASRTRGYEKLFF. The CDR3 DNA is TGTGCCAGCAGAACCAGGGGATACGAAAAACTGTTTTTT.

The table lists this clone with a few counts. The chain employs TRBV7-9 and TRBJ2-7; 7 bases agree with TRBD1. Trimming took 1 base from V and 7 from J; bases not matched to a gene: 10. CDR1 and CDR2 from the germline V gene are SEHNR and FQNEAQ (reference sequence). The CDR3 spans 15 residues. The CDR3 coding sequence is TGTGCCAGCAGCTTAGAAGGGGGCCGGTGGCTTGAGCAGTACTTC. Protein sequence: CASSLEGGRWLEQYF.

V and J are TRBV5-8 and TRBJ2-1; TRBD2 agrees at 10 bases. The CDR3 extends over 17 amino acids. V was clipped by 2 bases and J by 0 bases; unmatched bases: 5. Germline values: CDR1 SGHTS, CDR2 YDEGEE. CDR3 coding DNA: TGTGCCAGCAGCTTAGGGACTAGCGTGATCTCCTACAATGAGCAGTTCTTC. Translated: CASSLGTSVISYNEQFF.

J is TRBJ2-7 and V is TRBV6-5; D is perhaps TRBD2 (5 bases). This CDR3 is 14 amino acids long. The germline V gene has CDR1 MNHEY and CDR2 SVGAGI. V was clipped by 2 bases and J by 3 bases, with 11 bases between them. CDR3 amino acids: CASSYSRGIYEQYF. DNA of the CDR3: TGTGCCAGCAGTTACAGCAGAGGGATCTACGAGCAGTACTTC.

The chain links TRBV6-5 to TRBJ1-1, with D tentatively TRBD1 (5 bases). The CDR3 runs 14 residues. Germline lookup yields CDR1 MNHEY and CDR2 SVGAGI. Trimming left V 5 bases short and J 0 bases short, with 10 bases between. The CDR3 DNA follows: TGTGCCAGCAGTCGGGGGGGTATGAACACTGAAGCTTTCTTT. It is translated as CASSRGGMNTEAFF.

This chain joins TRBV28 and TRBJ2-7; no clear D gene. Trimming removed 2 bases from V and 2 bases from J, with 7 bases in between. Per the germline V gene, CDR1 is MDHEN and CDR2 is SYDVKM. CDR3 length equals 13 residues. CDR3 region: CASSLTGTYEQYF. The CDR3 DNA is TGTGCCAGCAGTTTAACTGGTACCTACGAGCAGTACTTC.

The chain has TRBV11-3 and TRBJ2-2; the D gene is possibly TRBD2 (7 bases). Trimming took 5 bases from V and 8 from J, leaving 15 bases between them. This CDR3 contains 14 residues. Germline V gives CDR1 SGHNT, CDR2 YENEEA. The CDR3: CASSARGGEGELFF. In DNA form, the CDR3 reads TGTGCCAGCAGCGCGAGAGGGGGGGAGGGGGAGCTGTTTTTT. The full variable domain, in which reference TRBV11-3 and TRBJ2-2 provide the parts outside the CDR3, is EAGVVQSPRYKIIEKKQPVAFWCNPISGHNTLYWYLQNLGQGPELLIRYENEEAVDDSQLPKDRFSAERLKGVDSTLKIQPAELGDSAVYLCASSARGGEGELFFGEGSRLTVL.

This chain connects TRBV5-1 to TRBJ2-7; 12 nucleotides match TRBD1. The germline V gene has CDR1 SGHRS and CDR2 YFSETQ. There are 14 residues in the CDR3. Trimming at V came to 3 bases and at J to 7 bases, leaving 5 bases not matched to a gene. CDR3 sequence: CASSWGQGAWEQYF. DNA of the CDR3: TGCGCCAGCAGCTGGGGACAGGGGGCGTGGGAGCAGTACTTC.

This clone was detected only once. The chain is built from TRBV2 and TRBJ2-3, with TRBD2 identical over 7 bases. Germline loops: CDR1 SNHLY, CDR2 FYNNEI. The CDR3 is made up of 13 amino acids. The V segment lost 7 bases and the J segment 2 bases; nucleotides outside the gene matches: 3. CDR3 in DNA: TGTGCCAGCACCAGGGACTACACAGATACGCAGTATTTT. Amino acids: CASTRDYTDTQYF.

The count of this clone is one. V and J are TRBV10-2 and TRBJ1-1; TRBD1 is a possible D gene (5 bases). The V gene's germline CDR1 is WSHSY and CDR2 SAAADI. V was cut by 10 bases and J by 1 base, with 10 bases left in between. This CDR3 has 12 amino acids. The CDR3 protein is CATGGGNTEAFF. CDR3 nucleotides: TGCGCCACCGGGGGGGGGAACACTGAAGCTTTCTTT.

The rearrangement uses TRBV10-3 and TRBJ2-5, with 7 bases identical to TRBD1. The end of the DNA fits TRBJ2-7 better, so the J call may be wrong. This CDR3 has 14 residues. Germline CDR1 reads ENHRY; CDR2 reads SYGVKD. CDR3 bases: TGTGCCATCGCGGACAGGTCCGCCTCCTACGAGCAGTACTTC. Protein product: CAIADRSASYEQYF.

The chain carries TRBV5-1 and TRBJ1-5, with D tentatively TRBD1 (5 bases). This CDR3 is 14 amino acids long. Trimming stripped 1 base from V and 0 bases from J, with 5 bases between. Germline V gene lookup returns CDR1 SGHRS and CDR2 YFSETQ. CDR3 residues: CASSLQGSNQPQHF. Written as DNA, the CDR3 is TGCGCCAGCAGCTTGCAGGGTAGCAATCAGCCCCAGCATTTT.

This rearrangement joins TRBV6-6 to TRBJ1-6; TRBD1 might be the D (5 bases). The V end lost 5 bases, the J end lost 3 bases, and 14 bases lay between the germline ends. This CDR3 comprises 16 residues. The V gene's germline CDR1 is MNHNY and CDR2 SVGAGI (reference sequence). The CDR3 DNA sequence: TGTGCCAGCAGTGGGGCGGCGCGCTACTATAATTCACCCCTCCACTTT. Protein product: CASSGAARYYNSPLHF.